A selection of T cell receptor beta chains follows, all from one sample in a study of TIL therapy for anti-PD-1-resistant metastatic lung cancer. Generated by immunoSEQ multiplex PCR, the TCRdb table keeps only in-frame clones and is missing some. There are under 60,000 clones in the sample; around 86% occur only once, and approximately 5% lies in the top ten. The specimen was blood, collected at baseline. The receptors originated from a person aged 25-85 years with non-small cell lung cancer. CDR3s include the opening cysteine and the closing phenylalanine or tryptophan. Fields, in order: D gene, J gene, clone size, V gene, CDR3 protein, CDR3 DNA. D genes are given only for firm matches. Where a row states a size, it is once, few, many or the class of an expanded clone; other rows omit it.

>TRBD2|TRBJ2-2|.|TRBV30
CAWSGGLAGSGELFF
TGTGCCTGGAGTGGGGGACTAGCGGGATCCGGGGAGCTGTTTTTT
>TRBD2|TRBJ2-2|.|TRBV11-2
CASSFTRTSGNAGELFF
TGTGCCAGCAGCTTCACCAGGACTAGCGGGAATGCCGGGGAGCTGTTTTTT
>TRBD1|TRBJ2-2|.|TRBV11-2
CASSFRPGQGDTNTGELFF
TGTGCCAGCAGCTTTCGACCCGGACAGGGGGATACGAACACCGGGGAGCTGTTTTTT
>.|TRBJ1-5|.|TRBV6-5
CASSYWQVYSNQPQHF
TGTGCCAGCAGTTACTGGCAGGTATATAGCAATCAGCCCCAGCATTTT
>TRBD2|TRBJ2-7|.|TRBV5-6
CASSLVSGRLSGYEQYF
TGTGCCAGCAGCTTGGTTAGCGGGAGATTGAGTGGCTACGAGCAGTACTTC
>.|TRBJ2-7|once|TRBV29-1
CSAAHQYEQYF
TGCAGCGCTGCTCATCAGTACGAGCAGTACTTC
>.|TRBJ2-3|.|TRBV28
CASSSGTILTDTQYF
TGTGCCAGCAGCTCCGGGACGATACTCACAGATACGCAGTATTTT
>TRBD2|TRBJ2-2|few|TRBV7-3
CASSFSAGGTGELFF
TGTGCCAGCAGCTTTAGTGCGGGAGGCACCGGGGAGCTGTTTTTT
>TRBD2|TRBJ2-3|once|TRBV20-1
CSASSLAGTDTQYF
TGCAGTGCTAGTAGCCTAGCGGGAACAGATACGCAGTATTTT
>TRBD2|TRBJ2-2|.|TRBV6-2/TRBV6-3
CASSPVRGGTTTGELFF
TGTGCCAGCAGCCCCGTTCGCGGGGGGACAACCACCGGGGAGCTGTTTTTT
>.|TRBJ2-1|.|TRBV27
CASSPGIYTYNEQFF
TGTGCCAGCAGTCCCGGGATCTATACCTACAATGAGCAGTTCTTC
>.|TRBJ2-4|.|TRBV3-1/TRBV3-2
CASSLDSLAKNIQYF
TGTGCCAGCAGCCTGGACAGCTTAGCCAAAAACATTCAGTACTTC
>.|TRBJ2-7|.|TRBV7-2
CASSPRAGYEQYF
TGTGCCAGCAGCCCCCGGGCAGGCTACGAGCAGTACTTC
>TRBD2|TRBJ2-5|.|TRBV6-2/TRBV6-3
CASSGLAGGMETQYF
TGTGCCAGCAGTGGACTAGCGGGCGGAATGGAGACCCAGTACTTC
>.|TRBJ2-1|.|TRBV27
CASSLWGISEQFF
TGTGCCAGCAGTTTATGGGGTATAAGTGAGCAGTTCTTC
>.|TRBJ2-7|few|TRBV19
CASSIQDRSSYEQYF
TGTGCCAGTAGTATACAGGACAGAAGCTCCTACGAGCAGTACTTC
>TRBD2|TRBJ2-3|.|TRBV28
CASSSSGFTDTQYF
TGTGCCAGCAGTTCTAGCGGATTCACAGATACGCAGTATTTT
>.|TRBJ1-2|.|TRBV30
CAWEPAGPRYGYTF
TGTGCCTGGGAGCCTGCCGGGCCCCGCTATGGCTACACCTTC
>.|TRBJ2-7|.|TRBV9
CASSVDQGTYEQYF
TGTGCCAGCAGCGTAGATCAGGGGACCTACGAGCAGTACTTC
>.|TRBJ2-6|.|TRBV3-1/TRBV3-2
CASSPGRVRGANVLTF
TGTGCCAGCAGCCCGGGACGGGTTCGAGGGGCCAACGTCCTGACTTTC